The 29 T cell receptor beta chains listed next were all sequenced from one sample in a study of OX40 agonist ivuxolimab in advanced cancers. This table comes from immunoSEQ multiplex PCR, and its TCRdb copy is limited to in-frame clones, with some not included. The sample has about 77,000 clones, 94% seen once. Sequencing was performed on CD4+ or CD8+ T cells sorted from blood, taken in a trial of the OX40 agonist ivuxolimab. All receptors come from an adult with an advanced solid tumor such as melanoma, head and neck, liver or kidney cancer.

This chain connects TRBV6-5 to TRBJ1-1; 7 nucleotides match TRBD1. V was pared by 11 bases and J by 0 bases, with 6 bases of the junction left unmatched. The CDR3 runs to 13 residues. The germline V gene encodes CDR1 MNHEY and CDR2 SVGAGI. The CDR3, as DNA: TGTGCCGGAAAACAGGGGTTGAACACTGAAGCTTTCTTT. Its translation: CAGKQGLNTEAFF.

The J gene is TRBJ1-3, the V gene TRBV6-6; no clear D gene. The V end was cut by 7 bases, the J end by 1 base, with 8 bases between. The CDR3 covers 13 residues. Germline assignment: CDR1 MNHNY and CDR2 SVGAGI (reference sequence). CDR3 sequence: CASITSSGNTIYF. The CDR3 region has the DNA TGTGCCAGCATTACCTCGTCTGGAAACACCATATATTTT.

CDR3 amino acids: CASSPVPGTDGYTF. CDR3 DNA: TGTGCCAGCAGCCCCGTTCCCGGGACTGATGGCTACACCTTC. This chain connects TRBV7-3 to TRBJ1-2; a possible D gene is TRBD1 (5 bases). V was clipped by 5 bases and J by 6 bases, with 16 bases between them. The germline gives CDR1 SGHTA, CDR2 FQGTGA. The CDR3 extends over 14 amino acids. Together with reference TRBV7-3 and TRBJ1-2, the CDR3 gives the full variable domain: GAGVSQTPSNKVTEKGKYVELRCDPISGHTALYWYRQSLGQGPEFLIYFQGTGAADDSGLPNDRFFAVRPEGSVSTLKIQRTERGDSAVYLCASSPVPGTDGYTFGSGTRLTVV.

This chain joins TRBV7-2 and TRBJ1-2; D is uncertain. Germline CDR1 SGHTA, CDR2 FQGNSA. The ends were cut back, 5 bases at V and 4 bases at J, with 11 bases in the middle. The CDR3 totals 13 residues. CDR3 sequence (DNA): TGTGCCAGCAGCCTTTACGTGGGCTATGGCTACACCTTC. Encoded protein: CASSLYVGYGYTF.

The chain recombines TRBV7-2 with TRBJ1-4, with D possibly being TRBD1 (5 bases). The V end was cut by 4 bases, the J end by 4 bases, with 16 bases between. Germline CDR1 and CDR2: SGHTA and FQGNSA. The CDR3 runs to 16 residues. The CDR3 is CASSSPGRLRNEKLFF. The CDR3 nucleotides are TGTGCCAGCAGCTCCCCAGGGAGACTTCGTAATGAAAAACTGTTTTTT.

This rearrangement joins TRBV6-5 to TRBJ2-1; 12 nucleotides agree with TRBD2. The germline gives CDR1 MNHEY, CDR2 SVGAGI. The length of the CDR3 is 16 residues. After removal of 1 base from V and 5 bases from J, the junction contained 3 bases not matched to a gene. CDR3 sequence: CASSYYRLAGDNEQFF. The DNA of the CDR3 is TGTGCCAGCAGTTACTATCGACTAGCGGGAGACAATGAGCAGTTCTTC.

The chain couples TRBV9 to TRBJ1-5; no firm D call. The length of the CDR3 is 14 residues. V was trimmed by 5 bases and J by 0 bases, leaving 9 bases between them. Looked up from germline, CDR1 is SGDLS and CDR2 is YYNGEE. The CDR3 loop reads CASSLIDSNQPQHF. As DNA, the CDR3 is TGTGCCAGCAGTTTAATTGATAGCAATCAGCCCCAGCATTTT.

This clone has only one observation. The chain joins TRBV2 to TRBJ1-1; no clear D gene. V lost 6 bases and J lost 3, with 8 bases in between. Germline V gene lookup returns CDR1 SNHLY and CDR2 FYNNEI. The CDR3 has 12 amino acids. In DNA, the CDR3 is TGTGCCAGCAGCTGGTCAGACACTGAAGCTTTCTTT. It codes for CASSWSDTEAFF.

J is TRBJ1-1 and V is TRBV30; unclear D gene. The CDR3 has 11 residues. Per the germline V gene, CDR1 is GTSNPN and CDR2 is SVGIG (reference sequence). The ends were cut back, 0 bases at V and 6 bases at J, with 5 bases in the middle. The CDR3 sequence is CAWSVGAEAFF. CDR3 nucleotides: TGTGCCTGGAGTGTGGGCGCTGAAGCTTTCTTT. Based on the CDR3 plus reference TRBV30 and TRBJ1-1, the full variable domain is SQTIHQWPATLVQPVGSPLSLECTVEGTSNPNLYWYRQAAGRGLQLLFYSVGIGQISSEVPQNLSASRPQDRQFILSSKKLLLSDSGFYLCAWSVGAEAFFGQGTRLTVV.

The rearrangement links TRBV29-1 to TRBJ2-7, with D possibly TRBD1 on 5 matching bases. CDR1 SQVTM and CDR2 ANQGSEA come from the germline V gene. This CDR3 has 13 amino acids. V was clipped by 4 bases and J by 0 bases, with 10 bases between them. The CDR3: CSVVGQTSYEQYF. CDR3 DNA: TGCAGCGTTGTGGGGCAGACCTCCTACGAGCAGTACTTC.

The J gene is TRBJ2-7, the V gene TRBV10-2, with D possibly called TRBD1 or TRBD2 (5 bases each). The CDR3 has 13 residues. Germline V gives CDR1 WSHSY, CDR2 SAAADI. V was clipped by 6 bases and J by 4 bases, with 13 bases between them. The CDR3 region is CASRGDPSYEQYF. Written as DNA, the CDR3 is TGCGCCAGCAGGGGGGACCCTTCTTACGAGCAGTACTTC.

The chain's CDR3 is CASSTYNYGYTF. The CDR3 DNA reads TGTGCCAGCAGTACGTACAACTATGGCTACACCTTC. The gene calls are TRBV6-5 and TRBJ1-2; D remains ambiguous. With 5 bases removed from V and 2 bases from J, the gap between germline ends came to 6 bases. The CDR3 has 12 amino acids. Germline CDR1 reads MNHEY; CDR2 reads SVGAGI.

This sequence joins TRBV27 and TRBJ2-7; a possible D gene is TRBD2 (5 bases). The V end was cut by 7 bases, the J end by 2 bases, with 15 bases between. The CDR3 spans 14 residues. Germline V gives CDR1 MNHEY, CDR2 SMNVEV (reference sequence). The CDR3 reads CASTPSYGTYEQYF. The DNA of the CDR3 is TGTGCCAGCACGCCCTCTTACGGGACCTACGAGCAGTACTTC.

V and J are TRBV19 and TRBJ1-6; TRBD1 is a possible D gene (5 bases). In germline, CDR1 is LNHDA, CDR2 SQIVND (reference sequence). The CDR3 runs to 16 residues. V was clipped by 8 bases and J by 0 bases, with 14 bases between them. CDR3 nucleotides: TGTGCCAGTGAAACAGGCCGGGGCTCCTATAATTCACCCCTCCACTTT. As protein: CASETGRGSYNSPLHF.

V is TRBV6-6 and J is TRBJ2-1; D is undetermined. CDR3 size: 15 residues. The germline gives CDR1 MNHNY, CDR2 SVGAGI (reference sequence). V gave up 6 bases and J gave up 1 base, with 13 bases separating them. The CDR3 region is CASRGPALSYNEQFF. The CDR3 DNA follows: TGTGCCAGCAGGGGCCCGGCGCTATCCTACAATGAGCAGTTCTTC.

The J gene is TRBJ1-2, the V gene TRBV2, with D possibly TRBD1 on 5 matching bases. The V end was cut by 2 bases, the J end by 5 bases, with 15 bases between. This CDR3 region has 15 residues. CDR1 and CDR2 (germline): SNHLY, FYNNEI. Here the CDR3 reads CASSEIPGTLYGYTF. The DNA of the CDR3 is TGTGCCAGCAGTGAAATCCCCGGGACCTTATATGGCTACACCTTC. Together with reference TRBV2 and TRBJ1-2, the CDR3 gives the full variable domain: EPEVTQTPSHQVTQMGQEVILRCVPISNHLYFYWYRQILGQKVEFLVSFYNNEISEKSEIFDDQFSVERPDGSNFTLKIRSTKLEDSAMYFCASSEIPGTLYGYTFGSGTRLTVV.

The V and J genes are TRBV27 and TRBJ2-7; D might be TRBD2 (5 bases). The CDR3 has 15 residues. V gave up 2 bases and J gave up 5 bases, with 16 bases separating them. CDR1 and CDR2 from the germline V gene are MNHEY and SMNVEV (reference sequence). Written as DNA, the CDR3 is TGTGCCAGCAGTTTAGCCTGGCGGGTAATTGACGAGCAGTACTTC. Amino acids: CASSLAWRVIDEQYF.

J is TRBJ2-5 and V is TRBV11-2; D unclear. The CDR3 length is 13 residues. Germline V gene sequence: CDR1 SGHAT, CDR2 FQNNGV. V dropped 0 bases and J dropped 7 bases, with 9 bases sitting between them. In DNA, the CDR3 is TGTGCCAGCAGCTTAGAATCCCCGATGACCCAGTACTTC. This codes for CASSLESPMTQYF.

V and J are TRBV4-3 and TRBJ2-7, with unresolved D. The germline CDR1 and CDR2 sequences are LGHNA and YSLEER. Deletions cut 0 bases from V and 2 bases from J, with 5 bases between. The CDR3 loop spans 13 amino acids. CDR3 amino acids: CASSQEFAYEQYF. The CDR3 DNA sequence: TGCGCCAGCAGCCAAGAATTCGCCTACGAGCAGTACTTC.

The chain recombines TRBV6-5 with TRBJ2-2; TRBD1 is a possible D gene (6 bases). Trimming pared 2 bases from V and 4 bases from J, leaving 11 bases between. The CDR3 loop spans 15 amino acids. The germline CDR1 and CDR2 sequences are MNHEY and SVGAGI. The CDR3 DNA sequence: TGTGCCAGCAGTTACGAGGGGGACCGCACCGGGGAGCTGTTTTTT. Translated, it gives CASSYEGDRTGELFF.

V and J are TRBV19 and TRBJ2-1, with D possibly being TRBD2 (5 bases). The germline V gene has CDR1 LNHDA and CDR2 SQIVND (reference sequence). V was cut by 5 bases and J by 4 bases, with 15 bases left in between. The CDR3 spans 15 residues. Written as DNA, the CDR3 is TGTGCCAGTAGTCAAGGACTCCGCGTTTACAATGAGCAGTTCTTC. Translated: CASSQGLRVYNEQFF.

The gene calls are TRBV27 and TRBJ2-2; D possibly corresponds to TRBD2 (6 bases). The CDR3 consists of 14 residues. Germline CDR1 reads MNHEY; CDR2 reads SMNVEV (reference sequence). The V end lost 6 bases, the J end lost 6 bases, and 14 bases lay between the germline ends. Here the CDR3 reads CASRLAGGAGELFF. The CDR3 DNA is TGTGCCAGCAGACTGGCAGGCGGGGCCGGGGAGCTGTTTTTT.

The CDR3 spells CATSRDPPGRGTGELFF. CDR3 coding DNA: TGTGCCACCAGCAGAGACCCCCCTGGGAGGGGCACCGGGGAGCTGTTTTTT. The rearrangement links TRBV15 to TRBJ2-2; 7 bases agree with TRBD2. The CDR3 loop spans 17 amino acids. Trimming cost V 0 bases and J 4 bases; bases outside gene matches: 8. Germline CDR1 LNHNV, CDR2 YYDKDF (reference sequence).

V is TRBV6-5 and J is TRBJ2-7, with D possibly matching TRBD2 (5 bases). The CDR3 has 14 amino acids. CDR1 is MNHEY and CDR2 is SVGAGI in the germline V gene. Trimming shortened V by 8 bases and J by 7 bases, and 21 bases separated the two germline ends. The CDR3, as DNA: TGTGCCAGCCGCGCGGGCGGGCTTGGAGGAGAGCAGTACTTC. This translates into CASRAGGLGGEQYF.

The rearrangement uses TRBV4-3 and TRBJ1-1, with 7 positions matching TRBD1. The germline V gene has CDR1 LGHNA and CDR2 YSLEER. This CDR3 comprises 15 residues. V shed 4 bases and J 1 base; nucleotides not matched to a gene: 6. The CDR3 DNA sequence: TGCGCCAGCAGCCCAAACAGGGGAGGGAACACTGAAGCTTTCTTT. Its translation is CASSPNRGGNTEAFF.

On this clone: The sample contains more than one DNA sequence encoding this CDR3. The chain has TRBV4-1 and TRBJ2-7; 9 positions agree with TRBD1. The J segment lost 2 bases and the V segment lost 1 base, leaving 0 bases of the junction unmatched. This CDR3 comprises 14 residues. The germline V gene has CDR1 MGHRA and CDR2 YSYEKL. CDR3 region: CASSQGQGAYEQYF. Written as DNA, the CDR3 is TGCGCCAGCAGCCAAGGACAGGGGGCCTACGAGCAGTACTTC.

J is TRBJ2-3 and V is TRBV5-5; D unclear. The germline V and J ends were trimmed by 2 bases and 0 bases, with 13 bases remaining between them. This CDR3 spans 16 amino acids. CDR1 and CDR2 from the germline V gene are SGHKS and YYEKEE (reference sequence). CDR3 residues: CASSLIPRPSTDTQYF. The CDR3 bases are TGTGCCAGCAGCTTAATCCCTCGGCCAAGCACAGATACGCAGTATTTT.

The gene calls are TRBV4-3 and TRBJ2-7; D perhaps matches TRBD2 (5 bases). CDR1 is LGHNA, CDR2 YSLEER, per germline. Trimming stripped 4 bases from V and 4 bases from J, with 17 bases between. The CDR3 is 15 residues long. DNA for the CDR3: TGCGCCAGCAGCCCCGGGGTAGCCGCCGGTTACGAGCAGTACTTC. As protein: CASSPGVAAGYEQYF.

The V call is TRBV5-6, the J call TRBJ1-5; weak D call: TRBD1 (6 bases). The CDR3 has 15 amino acids. Germline assignment: CDR1 SGHDT and CDR2 YYEEEE. V lost 4 bases, J lost 1 base, and 12 bases lay in between. The CDR3 DNA reads TGTGCCAGCAGCCATACAGGGAAGAGCAATCAGCCCCAGCATTTT. It codes for CASSHTGKSNQPQHF. The full variable domain, rest sourced from reference TRBV5-6 and TRBJ1-5, is DAGVTQSPTHLIKTRGQQVTLRCSPKSGHDTVSWYQQALGQGPQFIFQYYEEEERQRGNFPDRFSGHQFPNYSSELNVNALLLGDSALYLCASSHTGKSNQPQHFGDGTRLSIL.